The following is a T cell receptor (beta chain) sequence with its context. This clone has only one observation. Its target antigen remains unknown. No much larger clone is present one base from it, and per-base qualities are unavailable. The library came from the immunoSEQ multiplex PCR assay. A mixture of 60 forward primers for TCR Vbeta segments and 13 reverse primers for TCR Jbeta segments was used in the multiplex PCR. The CDR3 region of rearranged TCR beta genes was amplified from genomic DNA by a multiplex PCR assay. Amplified TCR beta libraries were sequenced as 87-base-pair reads on the Illumina HiSeq System. Per the authors' processing: Across the 600 to 700 repertoires, a later analysis counted tens of millions of unique TCR beta chains, roughly 11 million of which were shared by at least two donors. To remove PCR and sequencing errors, raw reads were error-corrected and collapsed into unique sequences using a nearest-neighbor algorithm that merged closely related sequences. V, D and J gene segments were assigned by aligning CDR3 sequences to IMGT reference sequences. For a sequence to be retained, a match of at least six nucleotides was required to both a V gene segment and a J gene segment. A rearrangement was called productive if the CDR3 had no stop codons and remained in frame with V and J, and every other rearrangement was called non-productive. CDR3 was defined by IMGT convention, running from the second conserved V-encoded cysteine to the conserved J-encoded phenylalanine. The earlier analysis of about 530 of the donors excluded any sequence lacking an unambiguous match to a single V gene segment. An earlier analysis of roughly 590 of the donors called V segments functional above 56.7% productive rearrangements and segregating when the between-donor standard deviation exceeded 5%. A statistical classification framework was built to diagnose cytomegalovirus status from the catalog of TCR beta chain sequences. V and J gene assignment, in a later analysis, came from comparing TCR nucleotide sequences with IMGT/GENE-DB human TR gene sequences. The TCRdist pipeline was used in a later analysis to assign CDR3 sequences and most-parsimonious VDJ recombination scenarios. In a later analysis, every TCR beta chain was defined by the combination of its CDR3 amino acid sequence and its V-gene family, and reads without a unique V-gene family were dropped. As a way to deal with suspected cross-contamination and a sequencing artifact, a later analysis dropped 500 to 700 nucleotide sequences that were highly shared and had low generation probability. A later analysis calculated a clonal expansion index for each public chain from normalized within-repertoire ranks of inferred template counts. In a later analysis, generation probabilities were computed with a VDJ recombination model fitted to out-of-frame rearrangements, and the resulting probabilities were checked against IGoR. In a later analysis, TCR-TCR, TCR-HLA and TCR-CMV co-occurrence was scored with hypergeometric tests, and a repertoire-size bias correction was applied to TCR pairs. A later analysis estimated false discovery rates by permuting HLA or CMV assignments 20 times. In a later analysis, co-occurring TCRs were grouped using DBSCAN, and TCRdist sequence similarity was added for clustering within HLA-allele-positive subsets. Repertoires with fewer than 30,000 or more than 120,000 public chains, plus five repertoires with anomalous nucleotide sharing, were excluded from co-occurrence clustering. TCRdb retrieved this table from immuneACCESS and kept in-frame rearrangements only. Not all clones are present; in checked studies, unresolved V genes account for under half, and no reason is known for the remainder. The V and J calls and clone size are taken from that table; D and trimming were inferred from the DNA. The sample table records about 160,000 clones; about 81% of these occur just once. The ten biggest clones cover 2.5% to 3% of the sample.

In total, fewer than 750 healthy bone marrow donors made up the cohort. At the time of sampling, every cohort member was nominally healthy, though immune exposures that went unrecorded were likely present. The donor was CMV seropositive and belonged to the group of a few hundred seropositive cohort members. Every donor gave a peripheral blood sample, and the peripheral blood mononuclear cells from that sample were used for TCR beta sequencing. The Qiagen DNeasy Blood Extraction Kit was used to extract genomic DNA from the blood cell samples. The data were obtained in a study of cytomegalovirus exposure and HLA in healthy donors (dated by TCRdb to 2015 to 2018). Notes on the research overall: In an earlier analysis of roughly 500 of the donors, 276 Gb of sequence data and approximately 100 million unique TCR beta sequences from roughly 180 million T cells were reported. Genome-wide SNP genotypes for about 65% of the roughly 670 donors were used in a later genetic analysis, which treated that subset as a discovery cohort. An early release that covered some 630 HLA-typed donors contained about 300 gigabases of sequencing data and around 85 million unique TCR sequences. HLA typing covered class I and class II loci at four-digit resolution. An earlier analysis of roughly 580 of the donors used high-throughput TCR beta sequencing to judge whether each TCR beta V gene segment behaved as functional or pseudogenic. Roughly five DR-DQ haplotypes were treated as single units for association and clustering because of strong linkage in the cohort. The T cell repertoires of 550 to 850 subjects were profiled by immunosequencing and related to cytomegalovirus serostatus. A later analysis re-analyzed previously published TCR beta repertoires from approximately 670 donors and added high-resolution HLA genotyping to study TCR occurrence patterns. A separate validation cohort of roughly 110 different subjects was used in addition to the 666-subject first cohort. To predict cytomegalovirus infection status, the study combined high-throughput TCR immunosequencing, statistical association of individual TCRs with disease status, and machine learning. The genetic ancestry cluster associated with self-reported Caucasian donors included over 80% of the roughly 410 genotyped donors. Every repertoire in the discovery cohort had been generated on one and the same sequencing platform. The aim of the study was to test whether cataloging public T cell receptors could identify signatures of past pathogen exposure. Donor age, sex, ethnicity and CMV serostatus were collected together with the repertoire data. Among under 450 genotyped donors of the cohort, an average of around 240,000 unique TCR beta nucleotide sequences were sequenced per donor, roughly a sixth of them non-productive. Typing coverage differed by locus: A, B, C, DRB1 and DQB1 were typed in roughly 620-640 donors, DQA1 in about 550, DPA1 in some 570, and DPB1 in around 440. The later analysis used no new phenotypic data to find candidate immune exposures, relying instead on TCR beta sequences and their occurrence across donors.

Study-wide findings and limitations: Correlated functional status among segregating V segments might reflect linkage disequilibrium, but an unknown experimental factor could not be ruled out. Three of the identified cytomegalovirus-associated TCR beta chains were confirmed in vitro to be specific for cytomegalovirus antigens. In a later analysis, TCR association rates were found to vary across HLA loci, with the most associated TCRs seen for DRB1 alleles and the fewest for HLA-C alleles. According to a later analysis, most CMV-associated TCR beta chains appeared to be HLA-restricted, and the HLA associations seemed to be driven largely by CMV exposure. According to a later genetic analysis, donors in an Asian-associated ancestry cluster had fewer N-insertions in productive TCRs than the approximately 700-donor mean. In the study, about 150 TCR beta chains were listed as associated with cytomegalovirus. According to the authors, the approach could potentially be generalized to other disease states and immunological phenotypes. In a later analysis, HLA-associated TCR beta chains were found to be more clonally expanded and to have lower generation probabilities than equally common non-associated chains. Cytomegalovirus status was reported to be diagnosed by the classifier with high specificity and sensitivity in both the original and validation cohorts. Because counts were too low, some 16 rarely observed V segments, including chromosome 9 orphons, were excluded from the earlier analysis of roughly 580 of the donors. A further reported finding was that TCR beta sequences accurately predicted the HLA-A and HLA-B alleles for most subjects in the first cohort. Strong co-occurrence of HLA alleles, especially DR and DQ, made assigning TCR associations to individual alleles difficult. Because some donors lacked HLA typing at each locus, the association tests relied only on the typed subset. An association between a missense DCLRE1C variant and V-gene and J-gene trimming of TCR beta chains was found in a later genetic analysis and replicated in an independent cohort. Roughly uniform sequencing depth across donors was assumed in presence/absence analyses, although this assumption may not hold. In a later analysis, several top co-occurrence clusters were reported to appear linked to parvovirus B19, influenza, CMV and Epstein-Barr virus. At a false discovery rate of 0.05, a later analysis linked 15,000 to 20,000 TCR beta sequences to specific HLA alleles. Broadly in line with IMGT annotations, most TCR beta V segments showed up in productive rearrangements about 87% or about 30% of the time in an earlier analysis of around 600 of the donors. Across donors, most TCR sequences were observed very rarely, whereas some public TCRs were present in many individuals. Immune exposure information for the cohort was limited to CMV serostatus. Only TCR beta chains were sequenced in this cohort, and the absence of alpha or paired-chain data limited detectable features. The sequencing pipeline was judged likely to have produced a cluster of highly shared sequence variants as a technical artifact.

The TCR sequence derives from a woman in her forties or fifties in good health and CMV-seropositive. Sequenced: PBMCs.

The DNA sequence is given as TGTGCCAGTACCTCTACTAGTACAGGGTTGACTGAAGCTTTCTTT. The encoded protein is CASTSTSTGLTEAFF. The rearrangement combines TRBV19 with TRBJ1-1; TRBD1 is a weak D gene call, 6 bases matching. Its CDR3 holds 15 amino acids, cysteine through phenylalanine. CDR3 DNA only is kept here, 45 bases in frame from base 1. The CDR1 and CDR2 encoded by the germline V gene (reference sequence) are LNHDA and SQIVND. The V end loses 7 bases and the J end loses 5 bases, and a stretch of 20 bases separates them. Reference TRBV19 and TRBJ1-1 genes cover what lies past the CDR3, so the full variable domain is DGGITQSPKYLFRKEGQNVTLSCEQNLNHDAMYWYRQDPGQGLRLIYYSQIVNDFQKGDIAEGYSVSREKKESFPLTVTSAQKNPTAFYLCASTSTSTGLTEAFFGQGTRLTVV.